The clone carrying this T cell receptor (beta chain) was seen just once. The record originates from a study of blood T cell repertoires in COVID-19. Study details: Samples representing acute and convalescent COVID-19 were sourced from the United States, Italy and Spain. PBMCs, B-cell-depleted T cells, or T cells were the source of the cDNA or gDNA that made up the material.

As processed by the authors: Nucleated cell number was recorded as an estimate derived from reference gene primer amplification. Only in-frame clones appear in the TCRdb table, and some are missing; sequencing was by immunoSEQ multiplex PCR. That table supplies the V and J calls and clone size; D and trimming were determined from the DNA. Among around 53,000 clones, 90% to 95% were seen once, and the ten largest hold over 3%. This CDR3 is built from 17 residues. Germline V lookup: CDR1 KGHSH, CDR2 LQKENI. Trimming removed 6 bases from V and 6 bases from J; junction bases left unmatched: 13. The TCR originated in a human donor in a cohort sampled during active COVID-19. The chain uses TRBV18 and TRBJ2-1; 11 nucleotides match TRBD2. Material for sequencing was peripheral blood. CDR3 DNA: TGTGCCAGCTCGCTTCCCCCGATAGCGGGGGGGCGCAATGAGCAGTTCTTC. Amino acid sequence: CASSLPPIAGGRNEQFF.